This T cell receptor (beta chain) was captured by sequencing in a study of blood T cell repertoires in COVID-19. The wider study: From T cells, B-cell-depleted T cells, or PBMCs came the material, which was cDNA or gDNA.

Per the original data handling: Nucleated cell counts were estimated from reference gene primer amplification. Some clones are missing from TCRdb's copy, which holds only in-frame ones; the method was immunoSEQ multiplex PCR. V and J calls and clone size are copied from that table; D and trimming were computed from the DNA. This repertoire shows approximately 260,000 clones, around 90% found once; its top ten account for approximately 2.3%. The CDR3 is made up of 12 amino acids. V was shortened by 6 bases and J by 2 bases, with 7 bases between the two germline ends. Germline lookup yields CDR1 MDHEN and CDR2 SYDVKM. Patients at the Seattle site were enrolled during active infection and followed longitudinally.

Sequencing was done on a sample of peripheral blood. The source of this sequence is a woman aged 55-69 years with COVID-19, enrolled during active disease. The chain joins TRBV28 to TRBJ1-2; D remains ambiguous. This CDR3 is CASSPQNYGYTF. The CDR3 nucleotides read TGTGCCAGCAGCCCGCAGAACTATGGCTACACCTTC.